These T cell receptor beta chains were read from a single sample in a study of T cell changes during pregnancy in multiple sclerosis. TCRdb keeps only in-frame clones here, not all; method: immunoSEQ multiplex PCR. The profile shows fewer than 80,000 clones, 89% of them singletons. Sequencing was performed on peripheral blood, taken in the first trimester of pregnancy. The receptors derive from a female donor in good health, enrolled as a control in a pregnancy study. Both conserved end residues are part of each CDR3. A D gene is named only where the DNA matches it firmly. Not every row has a clone size; where given, it reads once, few, many or a size class.

D,size,J,length,V,CDR3,DNA
TRBD1,-,TRBJ2-3,12,TRBV2,CASSLQGDTQYF,TGTGCCAGCAGTCTACAGGGGGATACGCAGTATTTT
TRBD1,-,TRBJ1-1,14,TRBV29-1,CSHTTWDRNTEAFF,TGCAGCCACACAACCTGGGACAGGAACACTGAAGCTTTCTTT
TRBD2,-,TRBJ2-5,14,TRBV11-3,CASSPRASGETQYF,TGTGCCAGCAGCCCAAGGGCTAGCGGAGAGACCCAGTACTTC
-,-,TRBJ2-7,18,TRBV18,CASSPLRLVRDGAYEQYF,TGTGCCAGCTCACCATTGAGGTTGGTGCGGGACGGAGCCTACGAGCAGTACTTC
TRBD1,-,TRBJ2-7,17,TRBV7-2,CASSLGSGTRGRDEQYF,TGTGCCAGCAGCTTAGGGTCCGGGACAAGGGGGCGAGACGAGCAGTACTTC
-,-,TRBJ2-1,15,TRBV5-1,CASSLGGSSYNEQFF,TGCGCCAGCAGCTTGGGCGGAAGCTCCTACAATGAGCAGTTCTTC
-,-,TRBJ2-1,15,TRBV27,CASSLYSSSYNEQFF,TGTGCCAGCAGTTTGTACTCTAGCTCCTACAATGAGCAGTTCTTC
TRBD2,-,TRBJ2-6,20,TRBV9,CASSSRGVAGTVSGANVLTF,TGTGCCAGCAGCTCCAGGGGAGTAGCGGGAACGGTCTCCGGGGCCAACGTCCTGACTTTC
-,-,TRBJ1-1,14,TRBV15,CATSRDATATEAFF,TGTGCCACCAGCAGAGATGCAACAGCAACTGAAGCTTTCTTT
TRBD1,few,TRBJ1-6,15,TRBV2,CASRFRDRGNSPLHF,TGTGCCAGCAGATTCCGGGACAGGGGTAATTCACCCCTCCACTTT
-,few,TRBJ2-1,15,TRBV11-3,CASSLEGAVYNEQFF,TGTGCCAGCAGCTTGGAGGGGGCTGTCTACAATGAGCAGTTCTTC
-,-,TRBJ1-2,15,TRBV11-2,CASSLVRGGGYGYTF,TGTGCCAGCAGCTTAGTACGTGGGGGAGGCTATGGCTACACCTTC
TRBD1,once,TRBJ2-1,14,TRBV6-6,CASSSQDRTNEQFF,TGTGCCAGCAGTTCCCAGGACAGGACGAATGAGCAGTTCTTC
TRBD1,few,TRBJ1-2,15,TRBV5-6,CASSSLSRDSYGYTF,TGTGCCAGCAGCTCCTTGTCCCGGGACAGCTATGGCTACACCTTC
-,-,TRBJ2-3,14,TRBV5-1,CASSWPRDTDTQYF,TGCGCCAGCAGCTGGCCACGGGATACAGATACGCAGTATTTT
-,-,TRBJ2-7,14,TRBV11-2,CASSPDGGPYEQYF,TGTGCCAGCAGCCCAGACGGGGGTCCCTACGAGCAGTACTTC
-,-,TRBJ2-1,15,TRBV7-9,CASSLAESREDEQFF,TGTGCCAGCAGCTTAGCGGAGAGCAGGGAGGATGAGCAGTTCTTC
TRBD1,-,TRBJ1-1,18,TRBV2,CASSLQGRQGAGNTEAFF,TGTGCCAGCAGTCTCCAAGGAAGACAGGGGGCGGGGAACACTGAAGCTTTCTTT
-,few,TRBJ1-1,12,TRBV6-5,CASSSVNTEAFF,TGTGCCAGCAGCTCCGTGAACACTGAAGCTTTCTTT
TRBD1,-,TRBJ1-2,13,TRBV7-9,CASSLSDRAAYTF,TGTGCCAGCAGCTTATCGGACAGGGCCGCATACACCTTC
-,-,TRBJ1-6,12,TRBV4-1,CASRQENSPLHF,TGCGCCAGCAGACAGGAGAATTCACCCCTCCACTTT
TRBD1,-,TRBJ2-1,14,TRBV7-8,CASSSRTGGREQFF,TGTGCCAGCAGCTCGAGGACAGGGGGCCGGGAGCAGTTCTTC
TRBD2,-,TRBJ2-5,15,TRBV7-9,CASSLTGGEEETQYF,TGTGCCAGCAGCCTCACGGGAGGGGAAGAAGAGACCCAGTACTTC
-,-,TRBJ2-1,11,TRBV6-5,CASTKYNEQFF,TGTGCCAGCACCAAATACAATGAGCAGTTCTTC
TRBD1,-,TRBJ1-4,15,TRBV5-1,CASSASTGGNEKLFF,TGCGCCAGCAGCGCCTCGACAGGGGGGAATGAAAAACTGTTTTTT
TRBD1,-,TRBJ1-5,14,TRBV30,CAWRHQGDNQPQHF,TGTGCCTGGAGGCACCAGGGGGACAATCAGCCCCAGCATTTT
TRBD1,-,TRBJ1-5,15,TRBV27,CASRLTGFSNQPQHF,TGTGCCAGCAGATTGACAGGGTTTAGCAATCAGCCCCAGCATTTT
-,once,TRBJ2-3,14,TRBV28,CASSRGQNTDTQYF,TGTGCCAGCAGTCGTGGACAGAACACAGATACGCAGTATTTT
TRBD2,once,TRBJ2-1,15,TRBV2,CASSEGTSGYNEQFF,TGTGCCAGCAGTGAGGGGACTAGCGGTTACAATGAGCAGTTCTTC
TRBD1,-,TRBJ1-6,15,TRBV25-1,CASSQGGSYNSPLHF,TGTGCCAGCAGTCAGGGGGGCTCCTATAATTCACCCCTCCACTTT
-,-,TRBJ2-7,11,TRBV6-5,CASSTSYEQYF,TGTGCCAGCAGTACTAGCTACGAGCAGTACTTC
TRBD1,-,TRBJ2-7,13,TRBV19,CASSIGQGYEQYF,TGTGCCAGTAGTATAGGACAGGGATACGAGCAGTACTTC
TRBD2,-,TRBJ2-3,16,TRBV9,CASSVGPGGLTDTQYF,TGTGCCAGCAGCGTAGGACCGGGGGGGTTGACAGATACGCAGTATTTT
-,-,TRBJ1-2,16,TRBV5-1,CASSERGNLSNYGYTF,TGCGCCAGCAGCGAAAGGGGGAACCTGTCGAACTATGGCTACACCTTC
-,-,TRBJ1-5,14,TRBV10-2,CASTPTVRDQPQHF,TGCGCCAGCACACCTACAGTTAGAGATCAGCCCCAGCATTTT
TRBD2,-,TRBJ2-1,15,TRBV7-2,CASSSLIAGHNEQFF,TGTGCCAGCAGCTCACTCATAGCGGGTCACAATGAGCAGTTCTTC
TRBD1,-,TRBJ1-1,15,TRBV5-1,CASSLSTGGNTEAFF,TGCGCCAGCAGCTTGTCGACAGGGGGGAACACTGAAGCTTTCTTT
TRBD1,-,TRBJ1-1,14,TRBV10-3,CALRTGLSGTEAFF,TGTGCCCTACGGACAGGACTCTCGGGTACTGAAGCTTTCTTT
-,-,TRBJ1-2,15,TRBV7-6,CASSSTGLLHYGYTF,TGTGCCAGCAGCTCAACAGGTTTGCTGCACTATGGCTACACCTTC
-,-,TRBJ2-7,13,TRBV28,CASSFGGRNEQYF,TGTGCCAGCAGTTTTGGGGGGAGGAACGAGCAGTACTTC
TRBD1,-,TRBJ2-5,14,TRBV19,CASAPGQGVQTQYF,TGTGCCAGTGCGCCGGGACAGGGAGTCCAGACCCAGTACTTC
TRBD2,-,TRBJ2-3,15,TRBV7-9,CASSLARGGADTQYF,TGTGCCAGCAGCTTAGCGAGGGGAGGGGCAGATACGCAGTATTTT
-,few,TRBJ1-1,15,TRBV9,CASSVGQELNTEAFF,TGTGCCAGCAGCGTAGGACAGGAGTTGAACACTGAAGCTTTCTTT
-,-,TRBJ1-5,15,TRBV27,CASSLWGVTNQPQHF,TGTGCCAGCAGTTTATGGGGGGTTACCAATCAGCCCCAGCATTTT
TRBD2,once,TRBJ2-7,16,TRBV5-1,CASSLLTSGRSYEQYF,TGCGCCAGCAGCTTGTTAACTAGCGGGCGCTCCTACGAGCAGTACTTC
-,once,TRBJ2-1,12,TRBV7-8,CASSSVTIEQFF,TGTGCCAGCAGCTCCGTCACAATTGAGCAGTTCTTC
TRBD1,-,TRBJ1-2,13,TRBV5-4,CASSPGTAYGYTF,TGTGCCAGCAGCCCCGGGACAGCTTATGGCTACACCTTC
TRBD1,-,TRBJ2-7,16,TRBV5-4,CASSPGQGSLSYEQYF,TGTGCCAGCAGCCCGGGACAGGGGTCACTCTCCTACGAGCAGTACTTC